These T cell receptor beta chains were read from a single sample in a study of regulatory T cells in long-lasting Graves disease. A single record per CDR3 protein comes from TCRdb applying MiXCR to the multiplex PCR reads. The sample lists 550,000 to 650,000 distinct CDR3 sequences, about 16% occurring once. These data were likewise used in another study, on T cells in Graves' hyperthyroidism and ophthalmopathy.

This sample comprised peripheral blood mononuclear cells (PBMCs), obtained at new diagnosis, from a patient treated with antithyroid drugs. These receptor sequences come from a man aged 18 to 30 with Graves disease. CDR3s include the opening cysteine and the closing phenylalanine or tryptophan. Each record gives: V gene, clone size, D gene, J gene, CDR3 DNA, CDR3 protein. The D gene is left open where the match is weak. Not every row has a clone size; where given, it reads once, few, many or a size class.

V gene: TRBV20-1
clone size: few
D gene: -
J gene: TRBJ2-3
CDR3 DNA: TGCAGTGCTAGAGATACAGGCGGCTCAGATACGCAGTATTTT
CDR3 protein: CSARDTGGSDTQYF

V gene: TRBV7-3
clone size: few
D gene: TRBD1
J gene: TRBJ1-2
CDR3 DNA: TGTGCCAGCAGCTTAAGAAGGGGCAGGGGGATAGCCCGCTATGGCTACACCTTC
CDR3 protein: CASSLRRGRGIARYGYTF

V gene: TRBV7-2
clone size: many
D gene: -
J gene: TRBJ1-5
CDR3 DNA: TGTGCCAGCAGCTTTCGGCCAGGACTAGGTCAGCCCCAGCATTTT
CDR3 protein: CASSFRPGLGQPQHF

V gene: TRBV4-1
clone size: few
D gene: -
J gene: TRBJ1-6
CDR3 DNA: TGCGCCAGCAGCCCCCCGGCCGAGTCCTCACCCCTCCACTTT
CDR3 protein: CASSPPAESSPLHF

V gene: TRBV6-1
clone size: -
D gene: -
J gene: TRBJ2-1
CDR3 DNA: TGTGCCAGCAGTGACGAGATTAGCTTTGAGCAGTTCTTC
CDR3 protein: CASSDEISFEQFF

V gene: TRBV3-1
clone size: few
D gene: -
J gene: TRBJ1-2
CDR3 DNA: TGTGCCAGCAGCCATGGAGGCAGTAGGACGACCTATGGCTACACCTTC
CDR3 protein: CASSHGGSRTTYGYTF

V gene: TRBV4-2
clone size: -
D gene: -
J gene: TRBJ1-4
CDR3 DNA: TGTGCCAGCAGCCAAGTTGTGCAGGGTGCCAATGAAAAACTGTTTTTT
CDR3 protein: CASSQVVQGANEKLFF

V gene: TRBV12-3/TRBV12-4
clone size: few
D gene: TRBD2
J gene: TRBJ2-1
CDR3 DNA: TGTGCCAGCAGGAGACTAGCGGGAGTGGTGAATGAGCAGTTCTTC
CDR3 protein: CASRRLAGVVNEQFF

V gene: TRBV12-3/TRBV12-4
clone size: many
D gene: -
J gene: TRBJ2-3
CDR3 DNA: TGTGCCAGCAGTTTCCTAATGGGACCGAGCACAGATACGCAGTATTTT
CDR3 protein: CASSFLMGPSTDTQYF

V gene: TRBV2
clone size: many
D gene: TRBD2
J gene: TRBJ2-1
CDR3 DNA: TGTGCCAGCCGCGCGGGACTAGCTTATATCGATGAGCAGTTCTTC
CDR3 protein: CASRAGLAYIDEQFF

V gene: TRBV6-1
clone size: many
D gene: TRBD2
J gene: TRBJ2-4
CDR3 DNA: TGTGCCAGCAGTCTTAGCGGGAGAAAGGACATTCAGTACTTC
CDR3 protein: CASSLSGRKDIQYF

V gene: TRBV12-3/TRBV12-4
clone size: many
D gene: TRBD1
J gene: TRBJ1-5
CDR3 DNA: TGTGCCAGCATGGACAGGAGGGATCAGCCCCAGCATTTT
CDR3 protein: CASMDRRDQPQHF

V gene: TRBV28
clone size: many
D gene: TRBD2
J gene: TRBJ2-3
CDR3 DNA: TGTGCCAGCAGTTTATTGGCTAGCGGGAAATCAGATACGCAGTATTTT
CDR3 protein: CASSLLASGKSDTQYF

V gene: TRBV2
clone size: many
D gene: -
J gene: TRBJ2-1
CDR3 DNA: TGTGCCAGCAGCACCAACGACAATGAGCAGTTCTTC
CDR3 protein: CASSTNDNEQFF

V gene: TRBV19
clone size: -
D gene: -
J gene: TRBJ2-7
CDR3 DNA: TGTGCCAGTAGTAAGGACTCTATTACGCAGCAGTACTTC
CDR3 protein: CASSKDSITQQYF

V gene: TRBV4-2
clone size: -
D gene: -
J gene: TRBJ2-7
CDR3 DNA: TGTGCCAGCAGCCCCCGGGACAACGAGCAGTACTTC
CDR3 protein: CASSPRDNEQYF

V gene: TRBV20-1
clone size: -
D gene: -
J gene: TRBJ2-5
CDR3 DNA: TGCAGTGCTAGACGGCAGCCCCAAGAGACCCAGTACTTC
CDR3 protein: CSARRQPQETQYF

V gene: TRBV7-3
clone size: -
D gene: -
J gene: TRBJ1-6
CDR3 DNA: TGTGCCAGCAGCTTAATGCCTAATTCACCCCTCCACTTT
CDR3 protein: CASSLMPNSPLHF

V gene: TRBV7-2
clone size: -
D gene: TRBD2
J gene: TRBJ2-7
CDR3 DNA: TGTGCCAGCAGCCGAGATAGCGGGAGAGTCTACGAGCAGTACTTC
CDR3 protein: CASSRDSGRVYEQYF

V gene: TRBV5-6
clone size: many
D gene: TRBD1
J gene: TRBJ2-1
CDR3 DNA: TGTGCCAGCAGCTTGGAAGGACAGGGCTCCTACAATGAGCAGTTCTTC
CDR3 protein: CASSLEGQGSYNEQFF

V gene: TRBV6-1
clone size: many
D gene: TRBD1
J gene: TRBJ2-2
CDR3 DNA: TGTGCCAGCACCAACAGGGGGGACACCGGGGAGCTGTTTTTT
CDR3 protein: CASTNRGDTGELFF

V gene: TRBV28
clone size: many
D gene: TRBD2
J gene: TRBJ2-7
CDR3 DNA: TGTGCCAGCAAAGGGGCCGGAGGTGAACTAGCGGGAGTCCATTACGAGCAGTACTTC
CDR3 protein: CASKGAGGELAGVHYEQYF

V gene: TRBV7-6
clone size: few
D gene: -
J gene: TRBJ2-5
CDR3 DNA: TGTGCCAGCAGCCGCACAGGGGTGGGAGGGGAGACCCAGTACTTC
CDR3 protein: CASSRTGVGGETQYF

V gene: TRBV27
clone size: -
D gene: TRBD1
J gene: TRBJ2-4
CDR3 DNA: TGTGCCAGCACCCCAGGGGGACAGCCGAAAAACATTCAGTACTTC
CDR3 protein: CASTPGGQPKNIQYF

V gene: TRBV9
clone size: few
D gene: TRBD2
J gene: TRBJ2-1
CDR3 DNA: TGTGCCAGCAGCGTAGCATTAGCGGGAGGCATATCCTACAATGAGCAGTTCTTC
CDR3 protein: CASSVALAGGISYNEQFF

V gene: TRBV20-1
clone size: many
D gene: -
J gene: TRBJ1-1
CDR3 DNA: TGCAGTGCTAGAGCGGTCGGAGACAGGATGGATGAAGCTTTCTTT
CDR3 protein: CSARAVGDRMDEAFF

V gene: TRBV15
clone size: many
D gene: -
J gene: TRBJ2-3
CDR3 DNA: TGTGCCACCAGCAGGAGGTGGGATACGCAGTATTTT
CDR3 protein: CATSRRWDTQYF

V gene: TRBV5-6
clone size: -
D gene: -
J gene: TRBJ1-1
CDR3 DNA: TGTGCCAGCAGCTTGGTAGGGGTGGCGGCCCCGGAAGCTTTCTTT
CDR3 protein: CASSLVGVAAPEAFF

V gene: TRBV7-9
clone size: many
D gene: -
J gene: TRBJ2-1
CDR3 DNA: TGTGCCAGCAGCCAACCCAGGACAGGGAGGGCGGGAAATGAGCAGTTCTTC
CDR3 protein: CASSQPRTGRAGNEQFF

V gene: TRBV6-2/TRBV6-3
clone size: many
D gene: TRBD1
J gene: TRBJ1-1
CDR3 DNA: TGTGCCAGCAGTTCTCCGGGACAGGGGACTGAAGCTTTCTTT
CDR3 protein: CASSSPGQGTEAFF

V gene: TRBV4-1
clone size: -
D gene: TRBD2
J gene: TRBJ2-7
CDR3 DNA: TGTGCCAGCAGCCAAGTCGGGAGGGCCTACGAGCAGTACTTC
CDR3 protein: CASSQVGRAYEQYF

V gene: TRBV5-1
clone size: many
D gene: -
J gene: TRBJ2-1
CDR3 DNA: TGCGCCAGTTATCAGGGTTATGAGCAGTTCTTC
CDR3 protein: CASYQGYEQFF

V gene: TRBV19
clone size: -
D gene: TRBD1
J gene: TRBJ2-7
CDR3 DNA: TGTGCCAGTAGCCGGACAGGGGGAAACTACGAGCAGTACTTC
CDR3 protein: CASSRTGGNYEQYF

V gene: TRBV7-9
clone size: -
D gene: TRBD1
J gene: TRBJ2-2
CDR3 DNA: TGTGCCAGCAGCTTTTCAGGGGGCTGGACCACCGGGGAGCTGTTTTTT
CDR3 protein: CASSFSGGWTTGELFF

V gene: TRBV11-2
clone size: many
D gene: -
J gene: TRBJ1-2
CDR3 DNA: TGTGCCAGCAGCTTAGAGGCAGGGGCTAACTATGGCTACACCTTC
CDR3 protein: CASSLEAGANYGYTF

V gene: TRBV4-2
clone size: few
D gene: -
J gene: TRBJ2-7
CDR3 DNA: TGCGCCAGCAGCCAGTCTCTCGGAGGAGACTACGAGCAGTACTTC
CDR3 protein: CASSQSLGGDYEQYF

V gene: TRBV3-1
clone size: many
D gene: -
J gene: TRBJ1-1
CDR3 DNA: TGTGCCAGCGTTAGGGGAGGGGGCACTGAAGCTTTCTTT
CDR3 protein: CASVRGGGTEAFF